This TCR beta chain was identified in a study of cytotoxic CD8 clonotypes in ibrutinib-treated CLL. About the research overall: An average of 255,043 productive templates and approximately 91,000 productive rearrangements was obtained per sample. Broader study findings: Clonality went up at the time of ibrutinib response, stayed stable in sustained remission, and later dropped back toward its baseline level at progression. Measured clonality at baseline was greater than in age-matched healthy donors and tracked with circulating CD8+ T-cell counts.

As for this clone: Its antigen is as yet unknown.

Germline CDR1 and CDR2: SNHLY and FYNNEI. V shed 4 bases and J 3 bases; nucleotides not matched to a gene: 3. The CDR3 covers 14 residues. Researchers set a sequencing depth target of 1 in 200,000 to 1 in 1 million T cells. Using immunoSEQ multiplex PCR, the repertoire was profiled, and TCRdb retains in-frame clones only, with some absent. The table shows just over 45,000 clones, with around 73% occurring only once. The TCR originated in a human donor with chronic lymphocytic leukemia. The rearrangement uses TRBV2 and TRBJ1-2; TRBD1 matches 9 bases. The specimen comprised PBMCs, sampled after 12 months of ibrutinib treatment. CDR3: CASSGTGDDYGYTF. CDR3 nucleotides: TGTGCCAGCAGTGGGACAGGGGATGACTATGGCTACACCTTC.